This T cell receptor (beta chain) is drawn from a study of identical twins. Using its own MiXCR run on the 5' RACE reads, TCRdb lists one record per CDR3 protein. The sample lists about 690,000 distinct CDR3 sequences, 21% occurring once. V lost 3 bases to trimming and J lost 5 bases, with 10 bases between them. CDR1 SGHTA and CDR2 FQGNSA come from the germline V gene. The CDR3 has 14 amino acids. Only a few counts were recorded for this clonotype. The sample also formed part of further work on T cells expressing NK-cell markers.

J is TRBJ2-2 and V is TRBV7-2; D is perhaps TRBD1 (5 bases). Source material: PBMCs. This receptor was identified in a woman younger than 30 in good health. The CDR3 is CASSFTRETGELFF. CDR3 DNA sequence: TGTGCCAGCAGCTTTACCAGGGAAACCGGGGAGCTGTTTTTT.